This TCR beta chain came from a study of control samples from healthy donors and cancer patients. This clone appeared a single time. Some clones are missing from TCRdb's copy, which holds only in-frame ones; the method was immunoSEQ multiplex PCR. The sample includes about 69,000 clones, roughly 90% of them seen just once. The CDR3 runs 14 residues. CDR1 is LGHDT and CDR2 is YNNKEL in the germline V gene (reference sequence). V gave up 4 bases and J gave up 2 bases; unmatched junction bases: 5. The receptor was isolated from a man between 60 and 70 years old with colorectal cancer. This chain uses TRBV3-1 (or the pseudogene TRBV3-2) with TRBJ2-7; 7 bases fit TRBD2. The specimen was PBMCs. The CDR3 is CASSRDYAPYEQYF. For the CDR3, the DNA is TGTGCCAGCAGCCGGGACTACGCCCCCTACGAGCAGTACTTC.